This T cell receptor (beta chain) derives from a study of siplizumab effects on memory and regulatory T cells (dated by TCRdb to the late 2010s). For context, the study as a whole: The study looked at the effect of siplizumab, an anti-CD2 antibody, on alloreactive T-cell subsets in allogeneic mixed lymphocyte reactions made from human PBMCs. Study-wide findings and limitations: Whether proliferating Tregs from siplizumab cultures were suppressive was not functionally confirmed. Because sequences at frequencies below about 10^-5 were poorly captured, only a minor fraction of alloreactive clones could be mapped back to unstimulated subsets. Siplizumab significantly reduced the cumulative frequency of alloreactive sequences traceable to unstimulated CD4+ memory T cells. Of the alloreactive CD4+ clones that could be mapped, the Treg-derived share averaged about 67% with siplizumab compared with 26.9% in control reactions. Unstimulated naive T cells appeared to be more diverse than memory T cells, and naive cells seemed to make a substantial contribution to the alloresponse. For roughly 80-95% of proliferating CD4+ or CD8+ clones, no naive or memory phenotype could be assigned.

For CDR1 and CDR2, the germline V gene lists SQVTM and ANQGSEA. From the cysteine up to the phenylalanine, the CDR3 has a length of 16 residues. Only the CDR3 part of the read is kept: 48 bases, read in frame from the first base. Trimming takes 6 bases from V and 0 bases from J, and the germline ends sit 19 bases apart. The method behind the library was the immunoSEQ multiplex PCR assay. Some 1.1 x 10^5 TCR templates per sample were assayed by the deep sequencing platform. Genomic DNA extracted from sorted T cells was used for TCRbeta CDR3 sequencing. The source study handled its data this way. The R programming language was used for clonal analysis of the TCRbeta CDR3 data. Alloreactive CD4+ and CD8+ clones were defined by comparing unstimulated samples with post-reaction CFSE-low samples. By matching sequences to the repertoires of sorted unstimulated Treg and non-Treg cells, each alloreactive CD4+ clone was assigned a regulatory or non-regulatory origin. TCRdb limited this immuneACCESS table to in-frame rearrangements with V and J called. A share of clones is missing; checked studies link under half to unresolved V genes, and the rest is unexplained. V and J calls and clone size follow that table, whereas D and trimming were derived from the DNA. The sample includes tens of thousands of clones, with 80% to 95% observed a single time. The top ten clonotypes cover 5% to 7% of the sample.

Sorted unstimulated T cells, along with proliferating T cells recovered from mixed lymphocyte reactions, underwent TCRbeta CDR3 sequencing. Fresh whole blood from about ten HLA-typed healthy donors served as the source for isolating PBMCs. Note on this clone: No antigen is known for it. Base qualities are missing; no much larger clone stands one base away.

Sequenced material: CD8+ T cells sorted from blood. The TCR sequence derives from a human donor in good health. This chain joins TRBV29-1 to TRBJ2-3; a confident D gene designation cannot be given. The nucleotides read TGCAGCGTGTATTCAAGGGCTCACCTGAGCACAGATACGCAGTATTTT. The translation is CSVYSRAHLSTDTQYF.